The rows below give T cell receptor beta chains drawn from one sample of a study of blood T cell repertoires in COVID-19. Sequencing used immunoSEQ multiplex PCR; TCRdb keeps in-frame clones, though not all of them. The sample has about 380,000 clones; almost 90% are singletons. The sample taken for sequencing was peripheral blood. All receptors come from a man between 18 and 29 years old with active or convalescent COVID-19. CDR3s include the opening cysteine and the closing phenylalanine or tryptophan. Each record gives: D gene, V gene, J gene, clone size, CDR3 DNA, CDR3 protein. D genes are given only for firm matches. Size is stated for part of the rows, as once, few or many counts, or as a class when the clone is expanded.

d_call: .; v_call: TRBV21-1; j_call: TRBJ1-1; clone_size: .; cdr3_nt: TGTGCCAGCAGCAATCGGGGGACAGGGAGTTTATCCACTGAAGCTTTCTTT; cdr3_aa: CASSNRGTGSLSTEAFF
d_call: TRBD1; v_call: TRBV14; j_call: TRBJ2-7; clone_size: .; cdr3_nt: TGTGCCAGCAGCCCAAGACAGGGTGGAAACTACGAGCAGTACTTC; cdr3_aa: CASSPRQGGNYEQYF
d_call: .; v_call: TRBV7-9; j_call: TRBJ1-4; clone_size: .; cdr3_nt: TGTGCCAGCAGCTTGGGAGGGGGGAATGAAAAACTGTTTTTT; cdr3_aa: CASSLGGGNEKLFF
d_call: .; v_call: TRBV9; j_call: TRBJ2-1; clone_size: .; cdr3_nt: TGTGCCAGCAGCGCCCAACAGGGCTCGCTTTACAATGAGCAGTTCTTC; cdr3_aa: CASSAQQGSLYNEQFF
d_call: TRBD1; v_call: TRBV28; j_call: TRBJ1-5; clone_size: once; cdr3_nt: TGTGCCAGCTTCACTCCCGGACAGGGGAGTCAGCCCCAGCATTTT; cdr3_aa: CASFTPGQGSQPQHF
d_call: TRBD1; v_call: TRBV4-1; j_call: TRBJ2-7; clone_size: .; cdr3_nt: TGCGCCAGCAGCCAAAAGGGACAGGGGGCCGCCGAGCAGTACTTC; cdr3_aa: CASSQKGQGAAEQYF
d_call: .; v_call: TRBV30; j_call: TRBJ1-1; clone_size: .; cdr3_nt: TGTGCCTGGAGTCCTGGGCCCTGGGTGAACACTGAAGCTTTCTTT; cdr3_aa: CAWSPGPWVNTEAFF
d_call: .; v_call: TRBV11-2; j_call: TRBJ2-1; clone_size: .; cdr3_nt: TGTGCCAGCAGCTTGTTAGCGGACCTGGGGGAGCAGTTCTTC; cdr3_aa: CASSLLADLGEQFF
d_call: TRBD2; v_call: TRBV7-8; j_call: TRBJ2-5; clone_size: .; cdr3_nt: TGTGCCAGCAGCATCGGGACTAGCGGGCGCCTTTTGGAGACCCAGTACTTC; cdr3_aa: CASSIGTSGRLLETQYF
d_call: .; v_call: TRBV19; j_call: TRBJ1-1; clone_size: .; cdr3_nt: TGTGCCAGTAGTTTCACGGGCACTGAAGCTTTCTTT; cdr3_aa: CASSFTGTEAFF
d_call: .; v_call: TRBV6-5; j_call: TRBJ1-2; clone_size: .; cdr3_nt: TGTGCCAGCAGCCAGGGCTTATATGGCTACACCTTC; cdr3_aa: CASSQGLYGYTF
d_call: .; v_call: TRBV28; j_call: TRBJ1-4; clone_size: .; cdr3_nt: TGTGCCAGCAGTTTCTTCGGGGGGCGGGTTGAAAAACTGTTTTTT; cdr3_aa: CASSFFGGRVEKLFF
d_call: .; v_call: TRBV24-1; j_call: TRBJ1-5; clone_size: .; cdr3_nt: TGTGCCACCAGTCCCACGGGCAATCAGCCCCAGCATTTT; cdr3_aa: CATSPTGNQPQHF
d_call: .; v_call: TRBV4-2; j_call: TRBJ2-4; clone_size: .; cdr3_nt: TGTGCCAGCAGCCAAGATAGGGGGGGGTCAAGAGTCATTCAGTACTTC; cdr3_aa: CASSQDRGGSRVIQYF
d_call: TRBD1; v_call: TRBV9; j_call: TRBJ1-5; clone_size: .; cdr3_nt: TGTGCCAGCAGCGTAGATGGCAGGGGGCCTCAGCCCCAGCATTTT; cdr3_aa: CASSVDGRGPQPQHF
d_call: TRBD2; v_call: TRBV6-6; j_call: TRBJ2-7; clone_size: .; cdr3_nt: TGTGCCAGCAGTTATTCGGGGGCTAGCGGGAGTTCCGAGCAGTACTTC; cdr3_aa: CASSYSGASGSSEQYF
d_call: TRBD2; v_call: TRBV19; j_call: TRBJ2-7; clone_size: .; cdr3_nt: TGTGCCAGTAGAGGGACTAGCGGGAGGGCCCACGAGCAGTACTTC; cdr3_aa: CASRGTSGRAHEQYF
d_call: .; v_call: TRBV27; j_call: TRBJ1-2; clone_size: .; cdr3_nt: TGTGCCAGCAGTTTACGGGGTAACTATGGCTACACCTTC; cdr3_aa: CASSLRGNYGYTF
d_call: .; v_call: TRBV19; j_call: TRBJ2-5; clone_size: .; cdr3_nt: TGTGCCAGTAGTATCTTATTACAGGGCCAAGAGACCCAGTACTTC; cdr3_aa: CASSILLQGQETQYF
d_call: .; v_call: TRBV7-2; j_call: TRBJ1-1; clone_size: .; cdr3_nt: TGTGCCAGCAGCTTGGGGGGGGGCTTTGAAGCTTTCTTT; cdr3_aa: CASSLGGGFEAFF
d_call: TRBD1; v_call: TRBV18; j_call: TRBJ2-2; clone_size: once; cdr3_nt: TGTGCCAGCTCACCGGGACAGGGGGCCTCCGGGGAGCTGTTTTTT; cdr3_aa: CASSPGQGASGELFF
d_call: .; v_call: TRBV6-2/TRBV6-3; j_call: TRBJ1-5; clone_size: .; cdr3_nt: TGTGCCAGCAGTTTCCTCCCCTATAGGAGCACTCAGCCCCAGCATTTT; cdr3_aa: CASSFLPYRSTQPQHF
d_call: .; v_call: TRBV28; j_call: TRBJ2-7; clone_size: .; cdr3_nt: TGTGCCAGCAGCCCGGGACTGGGCTCCTACGAGCAGTACTTC; cdr3_aa: CASSPGLGSYEQYF
d_call: TRBD2; v_call: TRBV19; j_call: TRBJ2-2; clone_size: .; cdr3_nt: TGTGCCAGTAGAGGACTAGCTGGCGGGGAGCTGTTTTTT; cdr3_aa: CASRGLAGGELFF
d_call: .; v_call: TRBV19; j_call: TRBJ2-1; clone_size: .; cdr3_nt: TGTGCCAGTAGCGGTAGCTCCTACAATGAGCAGTTCTTC; cdr3_aa: CASSGSSYNEQFF
d_call: TRBD1; v_call: TRBV9; j_call: TRBJ1-2; clone_size: .; cdr3_nt: TGTGCCAGCAGCGTAGCCGAGGGGGCAACTGATGGCTACACCTTC; cdr3_aa: CASSVAEGATDGYTF
d_call: .; v_call: TRBV7-2; j_call: TRBJ2-3; clone_size: .; cdr3_nt: TGTGCCAGCAGCCCCCGTGGCGGAGCCACAGATACGCAGTATTTT; cdr3_aa: CASSPRGGATDTQYF
d_call: .; v_call: TRBV7-7; j_call: TRBJ2-3; clone_size: few; cdr3_nt: TGTGCCAGCAGCCGATTGAGTACAGATACGCAGTATTTT; cdr3_aa: CASSRLSTDTQYF
d_call: .; v_call: TRBV27; j_call: TRBJ1-5; clone_size: .; cdr3_nt: TGTGCCAGCAGGTGGACAGTTAATAGCAATCAGCCCCAGCATTTT; cdr3_aa: CASRWTVNSNQPQHF
d_call: TRBD1; v_call: TRBV6-5; j_call: TRBJ2-7; clone_size: .; cdr3_nt: TGTGCCAGCAGTCCTCGGACAGGGGACTACGAGCAGTACTTC; cdr3_aa: CASSPRTGDYEQYF
d_call: .; v_call: TRBV28; j_call: TRBJ1-5; clone_size: .; cdr3_nt: TGTGCCAGCAGTTGGCGGGGGTACCAGCCCCAGCATTTT; cdr3_aa: CASSWRGYQPQHF
d_call: .; v_call: TRBV29-1; j_call: TRBJ2-2; clone_size: .; cdr3_nt: TGCAGCGTAGTGGGAGAGACCGGGGAGCTGTTTTTT; cdr3_aa: CSVVGETGELFF
d_call: TRBD1; v_call: TRBV9; j_call: TRBJ1-2; clone_size: .; cdr3_nt: TGTGCCAGCAGCGCCGGACAGGGGGCTGGGGGCTACACCTTC; cdr3_aa: CASSAGQGAGGYTF
d_call: .; v_call: TRBV6-5; j_call: TRBJ1-1; clone_size: .; cdr3_nt: TGTGCCAGCAGTTACGACAGCAGCACTGAAGCTTTCTTT; cdr3_aa: CASSYDSSTEAFF